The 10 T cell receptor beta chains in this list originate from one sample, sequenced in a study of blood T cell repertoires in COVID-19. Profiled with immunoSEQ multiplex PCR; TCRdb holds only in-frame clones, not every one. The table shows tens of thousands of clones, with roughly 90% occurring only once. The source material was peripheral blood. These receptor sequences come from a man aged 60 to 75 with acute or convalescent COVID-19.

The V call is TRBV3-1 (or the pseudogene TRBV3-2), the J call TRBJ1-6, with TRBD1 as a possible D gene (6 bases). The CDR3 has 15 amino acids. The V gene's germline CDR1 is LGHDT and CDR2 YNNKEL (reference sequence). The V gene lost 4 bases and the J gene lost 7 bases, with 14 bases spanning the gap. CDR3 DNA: TGTGCCAGCAGCCCGATACAGGGTTCGAATTCACCCCTCCACTTT. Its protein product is CASSPIQGSNSPLHF.

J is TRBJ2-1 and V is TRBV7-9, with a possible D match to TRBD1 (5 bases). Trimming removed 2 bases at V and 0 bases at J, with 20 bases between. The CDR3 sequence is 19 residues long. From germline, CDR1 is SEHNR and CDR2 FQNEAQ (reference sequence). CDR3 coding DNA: TGTGCCAGCAGCTTACCGAACAGGAAATTACCTAGCTCCTACAATGAGCAGTTCTTC. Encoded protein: CASSLPNRKLPSSYNEQFF.

This CDR3 reads CASSLGPYSRSEKLFF. Here the CDR3 DNA reads TGCGCCAGCAGCTTGGGTCCATACAGTAGAAGTGAAAAACTGTTTTTT. The chain combines TRBV5-1 with TRBJ1-4, with D uncertain. The CDR3 runs 16 residues. Trimming cost V 0 bases and J 7 bases, with 16 bases left between them. Looked up from germline, CDR1 is SGHRS and CDR2 is YFSETQ.

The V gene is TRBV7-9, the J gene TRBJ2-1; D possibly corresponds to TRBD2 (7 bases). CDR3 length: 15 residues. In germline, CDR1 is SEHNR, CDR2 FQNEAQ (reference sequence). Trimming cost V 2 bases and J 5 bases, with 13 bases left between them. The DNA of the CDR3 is TGTGCCAGCAGCTTAAAGGGGGGGAGTAACAATGAGCAGTTCTTC. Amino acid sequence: CASSLKGGSNNEQFF.

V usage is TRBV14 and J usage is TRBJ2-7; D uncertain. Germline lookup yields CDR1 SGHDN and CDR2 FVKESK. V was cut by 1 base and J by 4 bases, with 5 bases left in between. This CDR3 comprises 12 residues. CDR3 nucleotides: TGTGCCAGCAGCCAAGTTCGGTACGAGCAGTACTTC. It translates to CASSQVRYEQYF.

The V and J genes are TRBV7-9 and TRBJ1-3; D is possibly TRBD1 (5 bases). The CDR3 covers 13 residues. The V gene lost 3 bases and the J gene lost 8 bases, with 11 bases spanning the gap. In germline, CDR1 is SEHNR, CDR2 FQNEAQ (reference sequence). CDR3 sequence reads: CASSLKQVDTIYF. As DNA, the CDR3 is TGTGCCAGCAGCTTGAAACAGGTGGACACCATATATTTT.

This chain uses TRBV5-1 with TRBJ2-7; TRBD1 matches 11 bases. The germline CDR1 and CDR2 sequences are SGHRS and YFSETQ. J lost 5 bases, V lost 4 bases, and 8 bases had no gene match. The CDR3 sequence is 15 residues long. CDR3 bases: TGCGCCAGCAGCCCTTACCGGGACAGGGGGAACGAGCAGTACTTC. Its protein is CASSPYRDRGNEQYF.

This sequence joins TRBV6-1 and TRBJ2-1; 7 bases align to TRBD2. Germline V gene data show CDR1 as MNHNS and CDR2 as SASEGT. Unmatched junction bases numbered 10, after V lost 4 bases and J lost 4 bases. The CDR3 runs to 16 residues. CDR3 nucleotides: TGTGCCAGCAGTGGCCGGGACTACCGGATTTACAATGAGCAGTTCTTC. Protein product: CASSGRDYRIYNEQFF.

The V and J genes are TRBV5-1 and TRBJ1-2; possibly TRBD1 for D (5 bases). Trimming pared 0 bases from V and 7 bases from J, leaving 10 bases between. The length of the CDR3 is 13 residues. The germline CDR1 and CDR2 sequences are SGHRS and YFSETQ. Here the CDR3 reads CASSLESGVGYTF. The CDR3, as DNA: TGCGCCAGCAGCTTGGAGTCGGGGGTTGGCTACACCTTC.

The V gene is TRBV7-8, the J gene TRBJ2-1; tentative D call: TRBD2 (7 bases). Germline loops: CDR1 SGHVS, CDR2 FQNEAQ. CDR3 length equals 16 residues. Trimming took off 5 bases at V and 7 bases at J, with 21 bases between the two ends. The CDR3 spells CASSPRGGGALNEQFF. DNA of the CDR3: TGTGCCAGCAGCCCCAGGGGAGGGGGTGCGCTGAATGAGCAGTTCTTC.